This T cell receptor (beta chain) was identified during a study of blood T cell repertoires in COVID-19. Study at large: T cells, B-cell-depleted T cells, or PBMCs provided the cDNA or gDNA that served as material.

How the authors handled the data: Amplification from reference gene primers served as the basis for estimated nucleated cell counts. Libraries were prepared by immunoSEQ multiplex PCR; TCRdb keeps only in-frame clonotypes and omits some of them. The V and J calls and the clone size are those of that table, but D and trimming were determined from the DNA. The top ten hold over 2% of the sample, which has about 230,000 clones, around 80% seen once. The germline CDR1 and CDR2 sequences are MNHEY and SVGAGI. Trimming removed 6 bases at V and 7 bases at J, with 12 bases between. CDR3 size: 13 residues. The sequence was collected from a man in his forties who had recovered from COVID-19. The genes are TRBV6-5 and TRBJ1-4; a weak D match, TRBD1 (6 bases). The source material was peripheral blood. In DNA, the CDR3 is TGTGCCAGCAGCCACAGGGACGCTGAAAAACTGTTTTTT. It translates to CASSHRDAEKLFF.